Ten or more counts support the clone carrying this T cell receptor (beta chain). No antigen is known for it. The data derive from a study of T-cell memory formation after mild COVID-19. The overall study: In these data, TCR clusters were largely donor specific. Broader study findings: Day 15 to 85 contracting clones showed balanced CD4/CD8; day 15 to 37 expanders favored CD4+.

TCRdb redid the calling of the 5' RACE reads with MiXCR, one entry per CDR3 protein. The data show tens of thousands of distinct CDR3 sequences, 9.5% to 12% seen once. V gave up 3 bases and J gave up 5 bases, with 14 bases separating them. The germline V gene has CDR1 SEHNR and CDR2 FQNEAQ (reference sequence). The CDR3 covers 16 residues. Sequencing was performed on PBMCs or a T cell subset sorted from them (not recorded which). The sequence was collected from a man younger than 35 who had mild COVID-19 (a few samples of this study predate the infection). Cell type and time point are not known. The gene calls are TRBV7-9 and TRBJ1-6; D gene uncertain. The CDR3 DNA follows: TGTGCCAGCAGCTTCGGACTAGCAGGCAATAATTCACCCCTCCACTTT. As protein: CASSFGLAGNNSPLHF. Looking up the rest from reference TRBV7-9 and TRBJ1-6 gives the full variable domain: DTGVSQNPRHKITKRGQNVTFRCDPISEHNRLYWYRQTLGQGPEFLTYFQNEAQLEKSRLLSDRFSAERPKGSFSTLEIQRTEQGDSAMYLCASSFGLAGNNSPLHFGNGTRLTVT.